This is a list of T cell receptor beta chains from one sample in a study of blood T cell repertoires in COVID-19. Some clones are missing from TCRdb's copy, which holds only in-frame ones; the method was immunoSEQ multiplex PCR. The sample shows 120,000 to 150,000 clones, over 75% of them seen only once. The sample comprised PBMCs or T cells enriched from blood (not recorded which). All receptors come from a woman aged 25 to 39 with acute COVID-19. Both conserved end residues are part of each CDR3. A D gene is named only where the DNA matches it firmly. Size is stated for part of the rows, as once, few or many counts, or as a class when the clone is expanded.

j_gene	len	v_gene	abundance	d_gene	CDR3aa	CDR3nt
TRBJ1-4	16	TRBV5-1	NA	TRBD1	CASSLTGRTGQEKLFF	TGCGCCAGCAGCTTGACGGGGAGGACAGGGCAGGAAAAACTGTTTTTT
TRBJ1-4	16	TRBV5-6	once	NA	CASSLLQTATNEKLFF	TGTGCCAGCAGCTTGTTGCAGACTGCAACTAATGAAAAACTGTTTTTT
TRBJ1-4	15	TRBV2	NA	TRBD1	CASSLEQGANEKLFF	TGTGCCAGCAGCCTCGAACAGGGGGCAAATGAAAAACTGTTTTTT
TRBJ1-1	16	TRBV28	NA	TRBD1	CASSSPGQGESDEAFF	TGTGCCAGCAGTTCACCGGGACAGGGGGAATCGGATGAAGCTTTCTTT
TRBJ2-3	14	TRBV6-2/TRBV6-3	NA	NA	CASSLLTGTDTQYF	TGTGCCAGCAGTCTCCTCACAGGTACAGATACGCAGTATTTT
TRBJ1-4	16	TRBV19	NA	NA	CASSIDRLATNEKLFF	TGTGCCAGTAGTATAGATCGTCTTGCAACTAATGAAAAACTGTTTTTT
TRBJ2-3	16	TRBV28	NA	TRBD2	CASSPGSGTLTDTQYF	TGTGCCAGCAGCCCGGGAAGCGGGACTCTCACAGATACGCAGTATTTT
TRBJ1-3	12	TRBV30	NA	TRBD1	CAWWQGEDTIYF	TGTGCCTGGTGGCAGGGGGAAGACACCATATATTTT
TRBJ1-6	14	TRBV29-1	NA	NA	CSVKGVSYNSPLHF	TGCAGCGTTAAGGGGGTCTCCTATAATTCACCCCTCCACTTT
TRBJ1-4	17	TRBV6-1	NA	NA	CASSEALEGRANEKLFF	TGTGCCAGCAGTGAAGCCCTTGAGGGGAGGGCGAATGAAAAACTGTTTTTT
TRBJ2-3	17	TRBV5-1	once	NA	CASSLEGAGWGTDTQYF	TGCGCCAGCAGCTTGGAAGGCGCGGGATGGGGAACAGATACGCAGTATTTT
TRBJ1-4	12	TRBV18	once	TRBD1	CASSSDREKLFF	TGTGCCAGCTCATCGGACAGGGAGAAACTGTTTTTT
TRBJ2-1	15	TRBV7-9	NA	NA	CATDMGQSSYNEQFF	TGTGCCACCGACATGGGGCAGAGCTCCTACAATGAGCAGTTCTTC
TRBJ2-1	16	TRBV7-8	NA	NA	CASSLAAGGLSLQKFF	TGTGCCAGCAGCTTAGCCGCAGGGGGGCTTTCCCTCCAAAAGTTCTTC
TRBJ2-3	15	TRBV27	few	TRBD2	CASSPRAGVTDTQYF	TGTGCCAGCAGTCCGAGAGCGGGAGTGACAGATACGCAGTATTTT
TRBJ2-5	16	TRBV3-1/TRBV3-2	NA	NA	CASSQEVVRGQETQYF	TGTGCCAGCAGCCAAGAAGTTGTCAGGGGACAAGAGACCCAGTACTTC